Each of the 24 T cell receptor beta chains below was sequenced from the same sample in a study of blood T cell repertoires in COVID-19. Data came from immunoSEQ multiplex PCR; TCRdb stores just in-frame clones and leaves some out. The profile covers fewer than 250,000 clones, with around 86% appearing a single time and 3% to 4.5% taken by the ten largest. Sequencing was performed on PBMCs or T cells enriched from blood (not recorded which). All receptors derive from a woman in her forties with acute COVID-19.

This clone has more than one count but fewer than ten. V and J are TRBV7-9 and TRBJ2-2; no firm D call. V lost 6 bases and J 5 bases, leaving 10 bases between the germline ends. The CDR3 is 13 amino acids. Germline V gene lookup returns CDR1 SEHNR and CDR2 FQNEAQ (reference sequence). The CDR3, as DNA: TGTGCCAGCAGTCCTAGTGCGACCGGGGAGCTGTTTTTT. Its protein product is CASSPSATGELFF.

This chain uses TRBV5-1 with TRBJ1-2; 7 bases align to TRBD1. Losses at the gene ends were 4 bases for V and 4 bases for J; bases not matched to a gene: 10. The germline CDR1 and CDR2 sequences are SGHRS and YFSETQ. There are 15 residues in the CDR3. The CDR3 reads CASSGKAGTAYGYTF. DNA of the CDR3: TGCGCCAGCAGCGGAAAAGCCGGGACAGCCTATGGCTACACCTTC.

In DNA, the CDR3 is TGTGCCAGCAGTGACATCGGAGAGGGCTGGTTGCAGTTCTTC. This translates into CASSDIGEGWLQFF. This chain links TRBV25-1 with TRBJ2-1, with a tentative D call TRBD2 (5 bases). With 3 bases removed from V and 12 bases from J, the gap between germline ends came to 18 bases. Per the germline V gene, CDR1 is MGHDK and CDR2 is SYGVNS. CDR3 length equals 14 residues.

This clone showed up just once. The V and J genes are TRBV19 and TRBJ2-2, with D unresolved. V was trimmed by 8 bases and J by 3 bases, leaving 16 bases between them. Germline loops: CDR1 LNHDA, CDR2 SQIVND (reference sequence). This CDR3 comprises 15 residues. The CDR3 loop reads CASRSGPKDTGELFF. CDR3 in DNA: TGTGCCAGTCGATCTGGGCCCAAGGACACCGGGGAGCTGTTTTTT.

The gene calls are TRBV27 and TRBJ1-1; weak D call: TRBD1 (5 bases). Trimming took 5 bases from V and 8 from J, leaving 24 bases between them. The length of the CDR3 is 16 residues. Germline V CDR1 and CDR2: MNHEY, SMNVEV (reference sequence). CDR3 bases: TGTGCCAGCAGTCACCGCGGGGGGTTGACTTTTCCGGAAGCTTTCTTT. Translation gives CASSHRGGLTFPEAFF.

The V and J genes are TRBV7-8 and TRBJ2-1; 7 nucleotides line up with TRBD1. J gave up 1 base and V 5 bases, and 5 bases lay outside the gene matches. Germline V gives CDR1 SGHVS, CDR2 FQNEAQ. The CDR3 is made up of 15 amino acids. The CDR3 sequence is CASSPGQVSYNEQFF. CDR3 DNA: TGTGCCAGCAGCCCTGGACAGGTATCCTACAATGAGCAGTTCTTC.

The rearrangement uses TRBV11-3 and TRBJ2-7; D possibly corresponds to TRBD1 (6 bases). Trimming stripped 5 bases from V and 6 bases from J, with 14 bases between. The length of the CDR3 is 13 residues. From germline, CDR1 is SGHNT and CDR2 YENEEA. As DNA, the CDR3 is TGTGCCAGCAGCCCAGGGGTGGGGAGCGAGCAGTACTTC. Protein product: CASSPGVGSEQYF.

This chain joins TRBV9 and TRBJ2-5; TRBD2 is a possible D gene (6 bases). V was trimmed by 0 bases and J by 5 bases, leaving 14 bases between them. The CDR3 consists of 15 residues. Germline values: CDR1 SGDLS, CDR2 YYNGEE. CDR3 protein: CASSVVPTSSETQYF. The DNA of the CDR3 is TGTGCCAGCAGCGTAGTCCCAACTAGCTCGGAGACCCAGTACTTC.

The chain combines TRBV5-1 with TRBJ1-1; maybe TRBD1 (5 bases). The CDR3 has 15 amino acids. CDR1 and CDR2 from the germline V gene are SGHRS and YFSETQ. V lost 4 bases to trimming and J lost 0 bases, with 13 bases between them. CDR3 bases: TGCGCCAGCAGCGTAGGAGGGGCGATGAACACTGAAGCTTTCTTT. It codes for CASSVGGAMNTEAFF.

The chain uses TRBV7-8 and TRBJ2-2, with no clear D. V dropped 5 bases and J dropped 4 bases, with 14 bases sitting between them. The CDR3 runs 15 residues. In germline, CDR1 is SGHVS, CDR2 FQNEAQ. CDR3 DNA sequence: TGTGCCAGCAGCCCGTTAGTCTCGGGCACCGGGGAGCTGTTTTTT. Protein sequence: CASSPLVSGTGELFF.

The V gene is TRBV27, the J gene TRBJ2-5; 9 positions match TRBD1. J lost 3 bases, V lost 5 bases, and 4 bases had no gene match. This CDR3 is built from 14 residues. Germline V CDR1 and CDR2: MNHEY, SMNVEV (reference sequence). The CDR3 loop reads CASSPWTGEETQYF. For the CDR3, the DNA is TGTGCCAGCAGTCCATGGACAGGGGAAGAGACCCAGTACTTC.

The chain's CDR3 is CASSLTPGGTDTQYF. Written as DNA, the CDR3 is TGTGCCAGCAGTTTAACCCCTGGAGGCACAGATACGCAGTATTTT. The chain combines TRBV28 with TRBJ2-3; D is unclear. The CDR3 is 15 amino acids. Germline V CDR1 and CDR2: MDHEN, SYDVKM. V lost 2 bases and J lost 1, with 10 bases in between.

The gene calls are TRBV28 and TRBJ1-3; D uncertain. From germline, CDR1 is MDHEN and CDR2 SYDVKM. The CDR3 loop spans 14 amino acids. The V and J ends lost 2 bases and 2 bases respectively, with 7 bases between them. The CDR3 DNA reads TGTGCCAGCAGTTTAGCCTCGGCTGGAAACACCATATATTTT. Its protein product is CASSLASAGNTIYF.

The chain is built from TRBV4-1 and TRBJ2-7; D gene unclear. This CDR3 has 12 amino acids. V was shortened by 0 bases and J by 3 bases, with 3 bases between the two germline ends. From germline, CDR1 is MGHRA and CDR2 YSYEKL. The CDR3 DNA follows: TGCGCCAGCAGCCAAGACGGCTACGAGCAGTACTTC. Protein sequence: CASSQDGYEQYF.

The V and J genes are TRBV6-5 and TRBJ2-2, with TRBD2 identical over 13 bases. CDR3 size: 14 residues. Losses at the gene ends were 7 bases for V and 8 bases for J; bases not matched to a gene: 4. CDR1 and CDR2 from the germline V gene are MNHEY and SVGAGI. CDR3 coding DNA: TGTGCCAGCACCGGACTAGCGGGAGTTGGGGAGCTGTTTTTT. It specifies CASTGLAGVGELFF.

The rearrangement links TRBV13 to TRBJ2-1; 10 bases are a match to TRBD2. The CDR3 loop spans 15 amino acids. V was clipped by 5 bases and J by 9 bases; unmatched bases: 10. The germline CDR1 and CDR2 sequences are PRHDT and FYEKMQ (reference sequence). The CDR3 DNA follows: TGTGCCAGCAGCAATGAGCGGGAGGGCATTGTTGAGCAGTTCTTC. It translates to CASSNEREGIVEQFF.

The rearrangement links TRBV24-1 to TRBJ2-7; D is perhaps TRBD2 (6 bases). V was clipped by 9 bases and J by 5 bases, with 16 bases between them. From germline, CDR1 is KGHDR and CDR2 SFDVKD. The CDR3 spans 13 residues. The CDR3 loop is CATRGEGGNEQYF. Written as DNA, the CDR3 is TGTGCCACCCGCGGGGAAGGCGGCAACGAGCAGTACTTC.

The chain carries TRBV25-1 and TRBJ1-1; D might be TRBD1 (6 bases). The CDR3 has 14 residues. The V end lost 5 bases, the J end lost 1 base, and 11 bases lay between the germline ends. Germline lookup yields CDR1 MGHDK and CDR2 SYGVNS. The CDR3 is CASSPGVKNTEAFF. The CDR3 nucleotides are TGTGCCAGCAGTCCAGGGGTTAAGAACACTGAAGCTTTCTTT.

In nucleotides, the CDR3 is TGTGCCAGCAGCCAAGGCTCTAGCGGGAGGCCCTCCTACAATGAGCAGTTCTTC. It translates to CASSQGSSGRPSYNEQFF. The rearrangement joins TRBV4-2 to TRBJ2-1, with TRBD2 matching over 11 bases. This CDR3 has 18 amino acids. J gave up 0 bases and V 1 base, and 5 bases lay outside the gene matches. The V gene's germline CDR1 is LGHNA and CDR2 YNFKEQ.

The genes are TRBV10-3 and TRBJ1-1; D is unresolved. Trimming shortened V by 6 bases and J by 1 base, and 9 bases separated the two germline ends. Germline V gives CDR1 ENHRY, CDR2 SYGVKD. This CDR3 contains 13 residues. In nucleotides, the CDR3 is TGTGCCATCAGGGAATCAGGGAACACTGAAGCTTTCTTT. It codes for CAIRESGNTEAFF.

This clone occurred a few times. V is TRBV4-3 and J is TRBJ1-1; D is possibly TRBD1 (5 bases). CDR1 is LGHNA, CDR2 YSLEER, per germline. The CDR3 is 16 residues long. V shed 1 base and J shed 1 base, with 13 bases lying between them. The CDR3 DNA sequence: TGCGCCAGCAGCCAAGGGGGGGTAGTGCGGAACACTGAAGCTTTCTTT. Its translation: CASSQGGVVRNTEAFF.

The CDR3 sequence: CATSRDSGSPNEQFF. The DNA for the CDR3 is TGTGCCACCAGCAGAGATAGCGGGAGCCCCAATGAGCAGTTCTTC. J is TRBJ2-1 and V is TRBV15; 9 bases match TRBD2. Germline loops: CDR1 LNHNV, CDR2 YYDKDF (reference sequence). The V and J ends lost 0 bases and 6 bases, in that order; junction bases with no gene match: 3. This CDR3 spans 15 amino acids.

This clone was found a few times. The chain couples TRBV27 to TRBJ1-1; tentatively, D is TRBD1 (5 bases). CDR3 size: 16 residues. The V gene lost 5 bases and the J gene lost 10 bases, with 26 bases spanning the gap. Germline CDR1 is MNHEY and CDR2 is SMNVEV (reference sequence). In DNA, the CDR3 is TGTGCCAGCAGTCCCCAGACCCTCGGGGGTTTCAAGTTAGCTTTCTTT. It translates to CASSPQTLGGFKLAFF.

V gene TRBV27 combines with J gene TRBJ1-2; D perhaps matches TRBD1 (5 bases). The V end was cut by 2 bases, the J end by 7 bases, with 11 bases between. This CDR3 is built from 13 residues. CDR1 is MNHEY and CDR2 is SMNVEV in the germline V gene (reference sequence). The chain's CDR3 is CASSLGKGFGYTF. CDR3 in DNA: TGTGCCAGCAGTTTAGGGAAGGGGTTTGGCTACACCTTC.